Presented here are 3 T cell receptor beta chains from one specimen sequenced in a study of control samples from healthy donors and cancer patients. Only in-frame clones appear in the TCRdb table, and some are missing; sequencing was by immunoSEQ multiplex PCR. Counted here are approximately 100,000 clones, about 85% occurring once; the ten biggest clones make up 2.1%. The sequencing input was blood. The origin of the receptors is a woman aged 40 to 50 in good health.

The V and J genes are TRBV2 and TRBJ1-1; D not resolved. Germline assignment: CDR1 SNHLY and CDR2 FYNNEI. V was shortened by 4 bases and J by 1 base, with 7 bases between the two germline ends. The length of the CDR3 is 13 residues. The CDR3 protein is CASSGQRNTEAFF. For the CDR3, the DNA is TGTGCCAGCAGTGGTCAGAGGAACACTGAAGCTTTCTTT.

This chain joins TRBV4-3 and TRBJ2-7; 9 bases are a match to TRBD1. After removal of 3 bases from V and 3 bases from J, the junction contained 3 bases not matched to a gene. The CDR3 runs to 14 residues. The V gene's germline CDR1 is LGHNA and CDR2 YSLEER. The DNA for the CDR3 is TGCGCCAGCAGCCAGGGGACAGGGTACTACGAGCAGTACTTC. It codes for CASSQGTGYYEQYF.

This chain links TRBV6-5 with TRBJ2-5; tentative D call: TRBD2 (5 bases). The germline V and J ends were trimmed by 10 bases and 1 base, with 13 bases remaining between them. CDR1 and CDR2 from the germline V gene are MNHEY and SVGAGI. The CDR3 length is 13 residues. CDR3 loop: CATTEAPQETQYF. CDR3 sequence (DNA): TGTGCCACCACGGAGGCACCCCAAGAGACCCAGTACTTC.